This TCR beta chain was documented in a study of T cells after posttransplantation cyclophosphamide. Overall study findings and caveats: TRB overlap between skin or GI tissue T cells and blood was limited. Recipient CMV seropositivity and CMV reactivation strongly tracked TRB clonality.

Profiled with immunoSEQ multiplex PCR; TCRdb holds only in-frame clones, not every one. The data hold approximately 30,000 clones, with over 80% observed a single time. On this clone itself: Antigen unknown.

The naive gate required viable CD3+CD4+ or CD3+CD8+ cells with CCR7+CD45RA+CD45RO-CD95-CD27+CD28+ phenotype. Input material: naive CD4+ T cells sorted from PBMCs. The sequence was collected from a woman aged 55-69 years in good health, CMV-negative, and a related stem cell transplant donor.

The CDR3 sequence: CASSFKGWHYGYTF. CDR3 DNA sequence: TGTGCCAGCAGCTTTAAGGGGTGGCACTATGGCTACACCTTC. The chain couples TRBV5-6 to TRBJ1-2, with D possibly matching TRBD1 (5 bases). The CDR3 loop spans 14 amino acids. V lost 2 bases, J lost 3 bases, and 11 bases lay in between. Germline lookup yields CDR1 SGHDT and CDR2 YYEEEE.